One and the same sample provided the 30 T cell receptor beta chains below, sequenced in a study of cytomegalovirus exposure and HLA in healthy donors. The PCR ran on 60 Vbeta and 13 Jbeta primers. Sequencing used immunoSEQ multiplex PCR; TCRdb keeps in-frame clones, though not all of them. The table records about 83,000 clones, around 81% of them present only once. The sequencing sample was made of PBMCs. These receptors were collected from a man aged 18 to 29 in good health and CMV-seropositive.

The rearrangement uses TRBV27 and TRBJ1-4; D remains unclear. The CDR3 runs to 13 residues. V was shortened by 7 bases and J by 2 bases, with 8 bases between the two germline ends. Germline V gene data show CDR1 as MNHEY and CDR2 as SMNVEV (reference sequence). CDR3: CASKLQTNEKLFF. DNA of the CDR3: TGTGCCAGCAAGTTACAGACTAATGAAAAACTGTTTTTT.

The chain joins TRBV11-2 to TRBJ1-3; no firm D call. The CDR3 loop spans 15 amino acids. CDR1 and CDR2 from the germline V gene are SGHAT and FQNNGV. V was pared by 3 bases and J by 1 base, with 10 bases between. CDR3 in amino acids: CASSLVRVSGNTIYF. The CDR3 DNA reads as TGTGCCAGCAGCTTGGTGCGGGTATCTGGAAACACCATATATTTT.

The CDR3, as DNA: TGTGCCAGCAGCTTACCTCAAAGTCCAGAGGTCTATGGCTACACCTTC. As protein: CASSLPQSPEVYGYTF. V and J are TRBV7-8 and TRBJ1-2; unclear D gene. Per the germline V gene, CDR1 is SGHVS and CDR2 is FQNEAQ. The CDR3 sequence is 16 residues long. V lost 2 bases, J lost 4 bases, and 17 bases lay in between.

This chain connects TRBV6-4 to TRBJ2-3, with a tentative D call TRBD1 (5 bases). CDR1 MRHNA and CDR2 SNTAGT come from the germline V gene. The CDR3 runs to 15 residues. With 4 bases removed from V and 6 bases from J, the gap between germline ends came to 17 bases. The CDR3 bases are TGTGCCAGCAGTGTCCAGGGCTCCGGAGTGGATACGCAGTATTTT. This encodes CASSVQGSGVDTQYF.

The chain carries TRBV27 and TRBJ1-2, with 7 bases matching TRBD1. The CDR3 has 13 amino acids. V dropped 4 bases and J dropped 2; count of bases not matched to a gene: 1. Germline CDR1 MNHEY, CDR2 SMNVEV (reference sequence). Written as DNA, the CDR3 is TGTGCCAGCAGTTCGACAGGGAACTATGGCTACACCTTC. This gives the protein CASSSTGNYGYTF.

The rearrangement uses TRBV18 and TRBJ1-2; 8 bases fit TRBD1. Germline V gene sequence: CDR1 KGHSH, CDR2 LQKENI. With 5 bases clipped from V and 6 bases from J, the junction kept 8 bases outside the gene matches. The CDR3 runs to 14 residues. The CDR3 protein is CASSTRQGSDGYTF. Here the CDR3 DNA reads TGTGCCAGCTCAACTAGACAGGGGTCGGATGGCTACACCTTC. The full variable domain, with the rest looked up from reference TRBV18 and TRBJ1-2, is NAGVMQNPRHLVRRRGQEARLRCSPMKGHSHVYWYRQLPEEGLKFMVYLQKENIIDESGMPKERFSAEFPKEGPSILRIQQVVRGDSAAYFCASSTRQGSDGYTFGSGTRLTVV.

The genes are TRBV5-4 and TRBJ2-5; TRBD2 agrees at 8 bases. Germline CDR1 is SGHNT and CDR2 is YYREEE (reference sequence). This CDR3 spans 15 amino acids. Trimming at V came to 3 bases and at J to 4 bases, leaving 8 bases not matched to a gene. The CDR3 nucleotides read TGTGCCAGCAGCTCCTTAGCGGGGTCGGGAGAGACCCAGTACTTC. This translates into CASSSLAGSGETQYF.

CDR3 sequence: CASTDGGVRPDTQYF. CDR3 in DNA: TGTGCCAGCACCGACGGGGGGGTCAGGCCAGATACGCAGTATTTT. The chain joins TRBV2 to TRBJ2-3, with 8 bases identical to TRBD2. Germline lookup yields CDR1 SNHLY and CDR2 FYNNEI. The CDR3 is 15 amino acids. J lost 4 bases, V lost 7 bases, and 10 bases had no gene match.

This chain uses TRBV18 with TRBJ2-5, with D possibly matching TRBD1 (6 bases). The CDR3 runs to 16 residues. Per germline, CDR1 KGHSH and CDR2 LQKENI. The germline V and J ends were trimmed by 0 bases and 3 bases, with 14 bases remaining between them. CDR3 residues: CASSPPNTGYEETQYF. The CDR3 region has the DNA TGTGCCAGCTCACCACCTAATACAGGGTACGAAGAGACCCAGTACTTC. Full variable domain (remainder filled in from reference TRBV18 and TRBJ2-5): NAGVMQNPRHLVRRRGQEARLRCSPMKGHSHVYWYRQLPEEGLKFMVYLQKENIIDESGMPKERFSAEFPKEGPSILRIQQVVRGDSAAYFCASSPPNTGYEETQYFGPGTRLLVL.

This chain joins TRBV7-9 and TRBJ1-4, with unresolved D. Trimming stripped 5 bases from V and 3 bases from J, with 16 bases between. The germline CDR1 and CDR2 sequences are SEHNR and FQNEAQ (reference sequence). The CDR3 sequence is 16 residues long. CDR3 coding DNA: TGTGCCAGCAGCCCGCCAGGACTGGCGGCTAATGAAAAACTGTTTTTT. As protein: CASSPPGLAANEKLFF. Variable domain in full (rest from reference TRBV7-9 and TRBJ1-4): DTGVSQNPRHKITKRGQNVTFRCDPISEHNRLYWYRQTLGQGPEFLTYFQNEAQLEKSRLLSDRFSAERPKGSFSTLEIQRTEQGDSAMYLCASSPPGLAANEKLFFGSGTQLSVL.

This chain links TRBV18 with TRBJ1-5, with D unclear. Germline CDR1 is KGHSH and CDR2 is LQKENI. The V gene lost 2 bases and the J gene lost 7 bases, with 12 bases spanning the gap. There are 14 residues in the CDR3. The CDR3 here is CASSPIRAGQPQHF. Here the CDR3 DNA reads TGTGCCAGCTCACCAATAAGGGCGGGACAGCCCCAGCATTTT. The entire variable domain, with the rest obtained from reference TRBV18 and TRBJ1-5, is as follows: NAGVMQNPRHLVRRRGQEARLRCSPMKGHSHVYWYRQLPEEGLKFMVYLQKENIIDESGMPKERFSAEFPKEGPSILRIQQVVRGDSAAYFCASSPIRAGQPQHFGDGTRLSIL.

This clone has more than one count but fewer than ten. The CDR3 spells CASSYPLGGGNQPQHF. The CDR3 DNA reads as TGTGCCAGCAGTTACCCACTGGGGGGTGGGAATCAGCCCCAGCATTTT. This chain connects TRBV6-6 to TRBJ1-5, with D possibly TRBD1 on 5 matching bases. From germline, CDR1 is MNHNY and CDR2 SVGAGI (reference sequence). V dropped 2 bases and J dropped 4 bases, with 15 bases sitting between them. CDR3 length: 16 residues.

The CDR3 DNA reads as TGCGCCAGCTCCGAGGACAGTCTAAGTACGGGCTACACCTTC. It translates to CASSEDSLSTGYTF. V and J are TRBV10-2 and TRBJ1-2; D might be TRBD1 (6 bases). Germline V gene data show CDR1 as WSHSY and CDR2 as SAAADI. The CDR3 spans 14 residues. Deletions cut 8 bases from V and 8 bases from J, with 21 bases between.

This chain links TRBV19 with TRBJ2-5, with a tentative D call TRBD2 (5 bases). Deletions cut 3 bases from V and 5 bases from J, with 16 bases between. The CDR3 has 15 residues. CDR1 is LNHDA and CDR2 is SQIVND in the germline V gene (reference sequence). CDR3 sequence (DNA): TGTGCCAGTAGTATTGTACCGTTAGCGTGGGAGACCCAGTACTTC. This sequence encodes CASSIVPLAWETQYF.

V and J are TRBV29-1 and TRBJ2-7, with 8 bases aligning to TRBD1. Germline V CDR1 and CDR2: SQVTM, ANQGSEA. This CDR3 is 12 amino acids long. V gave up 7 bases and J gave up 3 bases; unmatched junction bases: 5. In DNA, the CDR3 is TGCAGCGCACAGACAGGGGTCTACGAGCAGTACTTC. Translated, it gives CSAQTGVYEQYF.

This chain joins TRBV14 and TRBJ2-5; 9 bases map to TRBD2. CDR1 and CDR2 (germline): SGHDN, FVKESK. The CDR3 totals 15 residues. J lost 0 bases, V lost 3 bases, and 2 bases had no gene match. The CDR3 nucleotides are TGTGCCAGCAGCCACCTAGCGGGGAACCAAGAGACCCAGTACTTC. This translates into CASSHLAGNQETQYF. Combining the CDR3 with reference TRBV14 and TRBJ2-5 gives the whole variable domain EAGVTQFPSHSVIEKGQTVTLRCDPISGHDNLYWYRRVMGKEIKFLLHFVKESKQDESGMPNNRFLAERTGGTYSTLKVQPAELEDSGVYFCASSHLAGNQETQYFGPGTRLLVL.

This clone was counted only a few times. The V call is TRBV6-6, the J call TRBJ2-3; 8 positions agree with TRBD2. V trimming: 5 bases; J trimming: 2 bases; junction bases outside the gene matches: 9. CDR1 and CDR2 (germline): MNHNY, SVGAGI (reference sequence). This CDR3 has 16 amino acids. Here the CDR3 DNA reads TGTGCCAGCAGTACCCCCCTAGCGGGTCACACAGATACGCAGTATTTT. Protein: CASSTPLAGHTDTQYF.

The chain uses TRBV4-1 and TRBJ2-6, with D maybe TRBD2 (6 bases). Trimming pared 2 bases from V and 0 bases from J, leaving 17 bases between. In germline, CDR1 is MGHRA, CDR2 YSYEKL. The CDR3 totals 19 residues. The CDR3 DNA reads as TGCGCCAGCAGCCAACCTCGCGGGACTGTAAGCTCTGGGGCCAACGTCCTGACTTTC. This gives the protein CASSQPRGTVSSGANVLTF.

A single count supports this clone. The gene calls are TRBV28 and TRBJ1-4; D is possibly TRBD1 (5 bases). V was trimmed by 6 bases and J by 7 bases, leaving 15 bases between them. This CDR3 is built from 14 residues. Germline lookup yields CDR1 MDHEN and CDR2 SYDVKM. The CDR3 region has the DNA TGTGCCAGCAGAGCCCAGGGATCTCGTGAAAAACTGTTTTTT. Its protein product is CASRAQGSREKLFF.

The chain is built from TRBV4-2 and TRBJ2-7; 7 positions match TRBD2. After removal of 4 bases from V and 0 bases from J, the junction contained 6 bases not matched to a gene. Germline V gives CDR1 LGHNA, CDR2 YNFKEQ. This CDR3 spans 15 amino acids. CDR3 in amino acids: CASSPTPGGSYEQYF. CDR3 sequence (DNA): TGTGCCAGCAGCCCGACTCCGGGGGGCTCCTACGAGCAGTACTTC.

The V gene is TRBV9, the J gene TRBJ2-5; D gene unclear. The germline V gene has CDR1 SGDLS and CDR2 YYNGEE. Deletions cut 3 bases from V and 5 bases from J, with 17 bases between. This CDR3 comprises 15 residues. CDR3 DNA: TGTGCCAGCAGCGCCATCCCGGAGCAGTTGGAGACCCAGTACTTC. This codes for CASSAIPEQLETQYF.

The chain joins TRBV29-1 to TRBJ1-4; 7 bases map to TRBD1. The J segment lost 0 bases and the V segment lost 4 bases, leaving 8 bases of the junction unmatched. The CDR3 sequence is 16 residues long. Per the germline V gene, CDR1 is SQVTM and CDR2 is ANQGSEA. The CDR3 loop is CSVAKGQSSTNEKLFF. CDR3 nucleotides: TGCAGCGTTGCAAAGGGACAGTCCTCAACTAATGAAAAACTGTTTTTT.

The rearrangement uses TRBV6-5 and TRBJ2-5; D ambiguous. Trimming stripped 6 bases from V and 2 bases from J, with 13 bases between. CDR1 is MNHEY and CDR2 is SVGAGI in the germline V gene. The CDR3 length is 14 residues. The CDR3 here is CASSITTTQETQYF. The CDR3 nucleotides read TGTGCCAGCAGCATTACCACGACACAAGAGACCCAGTACTTC.

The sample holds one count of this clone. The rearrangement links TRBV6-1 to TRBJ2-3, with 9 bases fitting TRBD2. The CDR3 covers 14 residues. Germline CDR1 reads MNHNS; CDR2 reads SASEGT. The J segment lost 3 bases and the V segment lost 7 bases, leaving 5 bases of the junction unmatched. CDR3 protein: CASTMGLATDTQYF. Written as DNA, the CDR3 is TGTGCCAGCACTATGGGACTAGCAACAGATACGCAGTATTTT.

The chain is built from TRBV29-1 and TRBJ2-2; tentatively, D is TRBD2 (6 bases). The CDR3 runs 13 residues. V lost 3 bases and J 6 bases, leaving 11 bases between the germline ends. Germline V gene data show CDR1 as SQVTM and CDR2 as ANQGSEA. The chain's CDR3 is CSVEWLASGELFF. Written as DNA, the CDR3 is TGCAGCGTTGAGTGGCTAGCGTCCGGGGAGCTGTTTTTT.

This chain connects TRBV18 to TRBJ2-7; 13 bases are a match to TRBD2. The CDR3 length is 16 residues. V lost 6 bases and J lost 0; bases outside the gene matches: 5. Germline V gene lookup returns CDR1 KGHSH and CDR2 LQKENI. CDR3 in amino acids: CASSPGLAGVSYEQYF. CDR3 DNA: TGTGCCAGCTCCCCAGGACTAGCGGGAGTCTCCTACGAGCAGTACTTC.

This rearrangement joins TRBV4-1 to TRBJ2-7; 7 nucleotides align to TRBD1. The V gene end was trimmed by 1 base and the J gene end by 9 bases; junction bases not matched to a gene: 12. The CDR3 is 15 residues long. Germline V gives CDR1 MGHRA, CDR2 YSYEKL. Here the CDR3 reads CASSQVIDRDLRQYF. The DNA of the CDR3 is TGCGCCAGCAGCCAAGTTATAGACAGGGACCTTCGGCAGTACTTC.

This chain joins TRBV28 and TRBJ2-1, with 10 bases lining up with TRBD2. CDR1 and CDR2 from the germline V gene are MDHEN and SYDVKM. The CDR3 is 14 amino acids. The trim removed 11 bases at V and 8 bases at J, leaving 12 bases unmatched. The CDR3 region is CASGFSGRSHEQFF. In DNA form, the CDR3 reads TGTGCCTCTGGGTTTAGCGGGAGGTCCCATGAGCAGTTCTTC.

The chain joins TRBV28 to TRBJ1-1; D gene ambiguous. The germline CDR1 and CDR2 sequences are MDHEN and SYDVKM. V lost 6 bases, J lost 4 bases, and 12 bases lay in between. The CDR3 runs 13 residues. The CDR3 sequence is CASSLDGVTEAFF. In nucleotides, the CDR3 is TGTGCCAGCAGCCTAGACGGGGTCACTGAAGCTTTCTTT.

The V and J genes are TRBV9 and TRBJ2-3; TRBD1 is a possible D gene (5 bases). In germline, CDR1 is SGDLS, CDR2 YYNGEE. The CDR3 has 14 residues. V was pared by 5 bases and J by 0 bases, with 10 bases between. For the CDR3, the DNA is TGTGCCAGCAGGGGGCCCCAAAGCACAGATACGCAGTATTTT. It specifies CASRGPQSTDTQYF.